A single sample gave rise to the 7 T cell receptor beta chains below, sequenced in a study of blood T cell repertoires in COVID-19. Assay: immunoSEQ multiplex PCR; the TCRdb copy retains only in-frame clones and omits some. Of roughly 68,000 clones listed, 90% are singletons. The material sequenced was peripheral blood. The receptors derive from a man in his fifties with COVID-19, enrolled during active disease.

The chain uses TRBV3-1 (or the pseudogene TRBV3-2) and TRBJ2-5; TRBD2 matches at 8 bases. This CDR3 has 15 amino acids. Per germline, CDR1 LGHDT and CDR2 YNNKEL (reference sequence). Trimming took 4 bases from V and 5 from J; bases not matched to a gene: 9. Here the CDR3 DNA reads TGTGCCAGCAGCCCCCGGGGGGGTAACCGGGAGACCCAGTACTTC. Amino acids: CASSPRGGNRETQYF.

The rearrangement joins TRBV30 to TRBJ2-1; D might be TRBD1 (5 bases). V gave up 1 base and J gave up 9 bases, with 7 bases separating them. The CDR3 extends over 11 amino acids. The germline V gene encodes CDR1 GTSNPN and CDR2 SVGIG (reference sequence). The CDR3 is CAWSGQFEQFF. The CDR3 DNA is TGTGCCTGGAGTGGACAGTTTGAGCAGTTCTTC. Filled out from reference TRBV30 and TRBJ2-1, the complete variable domain reads SQTIHQWPATLVQPVGSPLSLECTVEGTSNPNLYWYRQAAGRGLQLLFYSVGIGQISSEVPQNLSASRPQDRQFILSSKKLLLSDSGFYLCAWSGQFEQFFGPGTRLTVL.

The chain is built from TRBV5-4 and TRBJ2-5; TRBD1 matches at 7 bases. CDR3 length: 13 amino acids. V shed 4 bases and J 10 bases; nucleotides not matched to a gene: 10. Per the germline V gene, CDR1 is SGHNT and CDR2 is YYREEE (reference sequence). The CDR3 DNA reads TGTGCCAGCAGCCCCGGACAGGTTGGGGTCCAGTACTTC. Translated, it gives CASSPGQVGVQYF.

The chain is built from TRBV5-1 and TRBJ2-7, with 7 positions matching TRBD1. The CDR3 contains 14 residues. The V segment lost 0 bases and the J segment 0 bases; nucleotides outside the gene matches: 0. Per germline, CDR1 SGHRS and CDR2 YFSETQ. CDR3 nucleotide sequence: TGCGCCAGCAGCTTGGGGGACAGCTCCTACGAGCAGTACTTC. Residues: CASSLGDSSYEQYF.

This chain uses TRBV4-3 with TRBJ2-1; 7 positions match TRBD2. V dropped 0 bases and J dropped 6; count of bases not matched to a gene: 11. Germline V CDR1 and CDR2: LGHNA, YSLEER. The CDR3 contains 17 residues. In DNA form, the CDR3 reads TGCGCCAGCAGCCAAGAGGGTTCGGGGGAGGGGAGCAATGAGCAGTTCTTC. This codes for CASSQEGSGEGSNEQFF.

This clone was counted a single time. The CDR3: CASSQGTSKSYEQYF. CDR3 DNA: TGTGCCAGCAGCCAGGGGACTAGCAAGTCCTACGAGCAGTACTTC. The rearrangement links TRBV11-1 to TRBJ2-7, with 9 positions matching TRBD2. The CDR3 consists of 15 residues. Germline V gene sequence: CDR1 SGHAT, CDR2 FQDESV (reference sequence). V was clipped by 5 bases and J by 1 base; unmatched bases: 6.

This rearrangement joins TRBV7-2 to TRBJ2-1; TRBD1 matches at 7 bases. This CDR3 has 15 residues. Germline V lookup: CDR1 SGHTA, CDR2 FQGNSA. J was trimmed by 2 bases and V by 8 bases; bases with no gene match: 9. The CDR3 loop is CASARSGTAYNEQFF. The DNA of the CDR3 is TGTGCCAGCGCCCGTTCTGGGACAGCCTACAATGAGCAGTTCTTC.